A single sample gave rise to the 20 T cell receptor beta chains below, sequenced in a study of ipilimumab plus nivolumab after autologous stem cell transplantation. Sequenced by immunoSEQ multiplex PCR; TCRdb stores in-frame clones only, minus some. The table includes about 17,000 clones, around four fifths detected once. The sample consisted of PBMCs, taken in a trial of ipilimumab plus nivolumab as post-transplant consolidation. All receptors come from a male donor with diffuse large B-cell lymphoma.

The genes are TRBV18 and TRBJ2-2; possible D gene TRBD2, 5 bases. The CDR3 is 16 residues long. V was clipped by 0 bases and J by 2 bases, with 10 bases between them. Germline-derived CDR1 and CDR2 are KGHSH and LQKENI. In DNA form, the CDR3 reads TGTGCCAGCTCACCACCCCCAGCGGCCAACACCGGGGAGCTGTTTTTT. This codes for CASSPPPAANTGELFF.

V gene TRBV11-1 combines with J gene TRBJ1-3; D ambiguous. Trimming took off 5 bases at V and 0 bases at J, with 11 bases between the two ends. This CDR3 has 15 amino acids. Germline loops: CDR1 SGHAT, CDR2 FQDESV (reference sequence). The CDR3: CASSLYGHSGNTIYF. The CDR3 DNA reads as TGTGCCAGCAGCCTTTACGGGCACTCTGGAAACACCATATATTTT.

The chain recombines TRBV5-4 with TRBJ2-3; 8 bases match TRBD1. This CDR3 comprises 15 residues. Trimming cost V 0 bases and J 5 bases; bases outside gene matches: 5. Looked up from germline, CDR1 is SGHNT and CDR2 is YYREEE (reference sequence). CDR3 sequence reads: CASSLDAGGLDTQYF. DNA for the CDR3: TGTGCCAGCAGCTTGGACGCAGGGGGCCTAGATACGCAGTATTTT. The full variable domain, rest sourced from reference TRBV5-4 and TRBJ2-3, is ETGVTQSPTHLIKTRGQQVTLRCSSQSGHNTVSWYQQALGQGPQFIFQYYREEENGRGNFPPRFSGLQFPNYSSELNVNALELDDSALYLCASSLDAGGLDTQYFGPGTRLTVL.

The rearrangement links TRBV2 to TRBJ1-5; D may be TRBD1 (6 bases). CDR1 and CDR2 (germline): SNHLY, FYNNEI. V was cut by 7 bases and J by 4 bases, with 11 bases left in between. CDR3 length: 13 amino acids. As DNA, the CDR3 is TGTGCCAGCAACAGGGCCCTAAATCAGCCCCAGCATTTT. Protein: CASNRALNQPQHF. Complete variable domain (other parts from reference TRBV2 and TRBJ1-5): EPEVTQTPSHQVTQMGQEVILRCVPISNHLYFYWYRQILGQKVEFLVSFYNNEISEKSEIFDDQFSVERPDGSNFTLKIRSTKLEDSAMYFCASNRALNQPQHFGDGTRLSIL.

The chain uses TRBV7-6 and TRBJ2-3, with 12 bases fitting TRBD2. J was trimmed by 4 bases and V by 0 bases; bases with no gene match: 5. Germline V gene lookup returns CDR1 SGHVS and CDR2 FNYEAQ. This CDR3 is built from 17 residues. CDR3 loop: CASSLAGTSGFADTQYF. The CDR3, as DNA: TGTGCCAGCAGCTTAGCCGGGACTAGCGGGTTCGCAGATACGCAGTATTTT.

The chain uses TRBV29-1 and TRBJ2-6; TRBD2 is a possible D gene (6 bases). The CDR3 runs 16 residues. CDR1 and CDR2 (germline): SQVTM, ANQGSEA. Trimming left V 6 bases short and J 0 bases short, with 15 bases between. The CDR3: CSVGSGGDSGANVLTF. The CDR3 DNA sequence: TGCAGCGTCGGATCCGGCGGGGACTCTGGGGCCAACGTCCTGACTTTC. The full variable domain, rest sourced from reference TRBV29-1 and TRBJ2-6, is SAVISQKPSRDICQRGTSLTIQCQVDSQVTMMFWYRQQPGQSLTLIATANQGSEATYESGFVIDKFPISRPNLTFSTLTVSNMSPEDSSIYLCSVGSGGDSGANVLTFGAGSRLTVL.

The CDR3 loop is CASSQVASGSYEQYF. CDR3 DNA: TGTGCCAGCAGCCAAGTGGCTAGCGGGAGTTACGAGCAGTACTTC. The chain carries TRBV4-2 and TRBJ2-7; TRBD2 matches at 10 bases. The V segment lost 1 base and the J segment 4 bases; nucleotides outside the gene matches: 4. Germline CDR1 LGHNA, CDR2 YNFKEQ. The CDR3 totals 15 residues.

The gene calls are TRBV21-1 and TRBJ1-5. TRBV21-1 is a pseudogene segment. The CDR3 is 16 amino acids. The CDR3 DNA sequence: TGTGCCAGCAGCAAGGCAGGGAGTAGGTGCAATCAGCCCCAGCATTTT. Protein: CASSKAGSRCNQPQHF.

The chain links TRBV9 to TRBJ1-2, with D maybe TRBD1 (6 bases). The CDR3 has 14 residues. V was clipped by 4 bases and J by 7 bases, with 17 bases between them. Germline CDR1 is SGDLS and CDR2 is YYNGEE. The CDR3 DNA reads TGTGCCAGCAGCACGAGTGGGGACATCGCTGGCTACACCTTC. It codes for CASSTSGDIAGYTF.

CDR3 DNA: TGCGCCAGCAGCTTGGAGGGGCGACTAGCGGGGAAAGAGACCCAGTACTTC. Residues: CASSLEGRLAGKETQYF. The chain links TRBV5-1 to TRBJ2-5; TRBD2 agrees at 11 bases. Germline-derived CDR1 and CDR2 are SGHRS and YFSETQ. The CDR3 runs to 17 residues. V lost 0 bases to trimming and J lost 3 bases; unmatched junction nucleotides: 7.

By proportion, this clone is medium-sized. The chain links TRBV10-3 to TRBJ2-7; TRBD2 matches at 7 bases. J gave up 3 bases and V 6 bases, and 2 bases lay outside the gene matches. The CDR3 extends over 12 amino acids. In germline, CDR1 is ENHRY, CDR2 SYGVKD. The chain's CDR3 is CAIRGDYYEQYF. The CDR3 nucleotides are TGTGCCATCAGGGGGGACTACTACGAGCAGTACTTC.

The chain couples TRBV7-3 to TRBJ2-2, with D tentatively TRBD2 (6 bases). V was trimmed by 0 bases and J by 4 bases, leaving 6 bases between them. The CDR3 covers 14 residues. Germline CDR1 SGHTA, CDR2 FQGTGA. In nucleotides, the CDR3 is TGTGCCAGCAGCTTAACTAGCGGCACCGGGGAGCTGTTTTTT. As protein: CASSLTSGTGELFF.

For the CDR3, the DNA is TGTGCCAGCAGCTTGGGCGCAGGTTCAGAGACCCAGTACTTC. Protein: CASSLGAGSETQYF. This rearrangement joins TRBV5-4 to TRBJ2-5; D call uncertain. V lost 0 bases and J 4 bases, leaving 10 bases between the germline ends. Germline loops: CDR1 SGHNT, CDR2 YYREEE (reference sequence). This CDR3 has 14 residues.

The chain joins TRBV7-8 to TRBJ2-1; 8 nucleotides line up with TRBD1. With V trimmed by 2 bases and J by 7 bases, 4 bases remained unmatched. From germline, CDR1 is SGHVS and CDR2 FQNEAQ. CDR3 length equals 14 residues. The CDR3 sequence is CASSLHRGVNEQFF. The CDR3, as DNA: TGTGCCAGCAGCTTACACAGGGGGGTAAATGAGCAGTTCTTC.

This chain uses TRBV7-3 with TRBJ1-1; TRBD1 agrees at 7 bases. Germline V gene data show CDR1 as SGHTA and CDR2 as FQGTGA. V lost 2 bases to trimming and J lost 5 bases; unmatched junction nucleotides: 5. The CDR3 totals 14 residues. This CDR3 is CASSLDRAPTEAFF. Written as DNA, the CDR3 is TGTGCCAGCAGCTTAGACAGGGCACCAACTGAAGCTTTCTTT.

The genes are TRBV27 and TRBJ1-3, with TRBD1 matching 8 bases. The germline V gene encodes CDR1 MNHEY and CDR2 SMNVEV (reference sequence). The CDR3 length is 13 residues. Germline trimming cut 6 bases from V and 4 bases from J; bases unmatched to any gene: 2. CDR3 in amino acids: CASRDRGGNTIYF. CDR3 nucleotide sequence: TGTGCCAGCAGAGACAGGGGAGGAAACACCATATATTTT.

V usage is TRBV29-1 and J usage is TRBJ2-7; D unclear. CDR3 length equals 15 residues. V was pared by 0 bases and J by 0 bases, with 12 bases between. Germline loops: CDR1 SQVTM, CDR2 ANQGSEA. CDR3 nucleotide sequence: TGCAGCGTTGAAGATGACGAGCGAAGCTCCTACGAGCAGTACTTC. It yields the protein CSVEDDERSSYEQYF.

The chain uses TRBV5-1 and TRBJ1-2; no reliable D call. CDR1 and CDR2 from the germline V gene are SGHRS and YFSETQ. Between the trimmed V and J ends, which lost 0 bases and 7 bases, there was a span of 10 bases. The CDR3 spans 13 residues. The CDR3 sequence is CASSLGPGSGYTF. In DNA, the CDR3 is TGCGCCAGCAGCTTGGGCCCAGGATCTGGCTACACCTTC.

The CDR3 sequence: CASSPIQNEQFF. For the CDR3, the DNA is TGTGCCAGCAGTCCGATCCAAAATGAGCAGTTCTTC. The V and J genes are TRBV6-5 and TRBJ2-1, with D uncertain. V was clipped by 5 bases and J by 7 bases, with 9 bases between them. Germline V gene sequence: CDR1 MNHEY, CDR2 SVGAGI. CDR3 size: 12 residues.

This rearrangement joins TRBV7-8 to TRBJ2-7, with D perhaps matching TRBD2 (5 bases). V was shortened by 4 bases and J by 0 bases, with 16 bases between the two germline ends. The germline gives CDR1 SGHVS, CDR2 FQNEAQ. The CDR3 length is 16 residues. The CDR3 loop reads CASSSLRGLNSYEQYF. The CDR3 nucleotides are TGTGCCAGCAGCTCCCTCCGCGGGTTGAACTCCTACGAGCAGTACTTC.